This T cell receptor beta chain derives from a study of naive and memory T cell subsets. Regarding the study as a whole: A few larger clonotypes appeared in naive repertoires, especially CD8, possibly memory cells re-expressing CD45RA.

An equimolar mix of two oligonucleotides served as the beta constant-region primer for TRBC1 and TRBC2. Nested alpha and beta constant-region primers with the SP2 primer drove four PCR rounds on ligated cDNA. Via MiXCR, TCRdb re-called the UMI-ligation and nested PCR reads, giving one row per CDR3 protein. Found here are over 110,000 distinct CDR3 sequences, roughly a fifth of them singletons; the top ten hold roughly 0.6%. A note on this clonotype: Its antigen is currently unknown.

The CDR3 covers 13 residues. V was trimmed by 3 bases and J by 2 bases, leaving 8 bases between them. Per germline, CDR1 SEHNR and CDR2 FQNEAQ (reference sequence). The source material was naive CD8+ T cells from blood. This TCR came from a human donor in good health. The rearrangement links TRBV7-9 to TRBJ2-7, with D possibly matching TRBD1 (6 bases). CDR3 in amino acids: CASSFHRAYEQYF. CDR3 DNA: TGTGCCAGCAGCTTCCACAGGGCCTACGAGCAGTACTTC.